A single sample gave rise to the 17 T cell receptor beta chains below, sequenced in a study of immune evolution from preneoplasia to lung adenocarcinoma. Clones were read by immunoSEQ multiplex PCR, and TCRdb kept only the in-frame ones, dropping some. The table records 10,000 or so clones, 75% to 85% of them present only once. Sequencing was done on a sample of FFPE minimally invasive lung adenocarcinoma tissue. The source of these receptors is a donor older than 65 with lung adenocarcinoma.

J is TRBJ2-7 and V is TRBV5-1, with 7 bases aligning to TRBD1. This CDR3 has 16 amino acids. Germline V CDR1 and CDR2: SGHRS, YFSETQ. V trimming: 0 bases; J trimming: 5 bases; junction bases outside the gene matches: 11. CDR3 DNA sequence: TGCGCCAGCAGCTTGGACGGTGCAGGGGGTCCCCACGAGCAGTACTTC. Protein sequence: CASSLDGAGGPHEQYF.

The chain recombines TRBV6-5 with TRBJ2-7; D possibly corresponds to TRBD1 (6 bases). Trimming took 6 bases from V and 0 from J, leaving 15 bases between them. CDR3 length equals 15 residues. From germline, CDR1 is MNHEY and CDR2 SVGAGI. This CDR3 reads CASSLNQGNSYEQYF. CDR3 sequence (DNA): TGTGCCAGCAGCCTAAATCAGGGGAACTCCTACGAGCAGTACTTC.

The chain joins TRBV29-1 to TRBJ1-6; 9 bases match TRBD1. The CDR3 loop spans 13 amino acids. In germline, CDR1 is SQVTM, CDR2 ANQGSEA. V lost 7 bases and J lost 7; bases outside the gene matches: 5. The CDR3 reads CSAQTGGNSPLHF. The DNA of the CDR3 is TGCAGCGCGCAGACAGGGGGAAATTCACCCCTCCACTTT.

The chain links TRBV28 to TRBJ1-1; maybe TRBD1 (6 bases). V lost 2 bases to trimming and J lost 4 bases, with 14 bases between them. The CDR3 loop spans 15 amino acids. The germline V gene encodes CDR1 MDHEN and CDR2 SYDVKM. The chain's CDR3 is CASSLMAGAATEAFF. The CDR3 region has the DNA TGTGCCAGCAGTTTAATGGCAGGGGCGGCCACTGAAGCTTTCTTT.

The chain uses TRBV7-3 and TRBJ2-5; D could derive from TRBD1 or TRBD2 (6 bases each). V lost 8 bases and J 0 bases, leaving 16 bases between the germline ends. The CDR3 length is 15 residues. Germline CDR1 and CDR2: SGHTA and FQGTGA. DNA for the CDR3: TGTGCCAGCGTTTCGGGGGCGCCCGACCAAGAGACCCAGTACTTC. Translating it yields CASVSGAPDQETQYF.

The rearrangement uses TRBV19 and TRBJ1-5; 7 bases line up with TRBD1. CDR3 length equals 17 residues. The germline V gene has CDR1 LNHDA and CDR2 SQIVND (reference sequence). After removal of 3 bases from V and 2 bases from J, the junction contained 10 bases not matched to a gene. CDR3 sequence: CASSIRPLRGRNQPQHF. The CDR3 DNA reads as TGTGCCAGTAGTATCAGGCCCCTAAGGGGGCGCAATCAGCCCCAGCATTTT.

V usage is TRBV2 and J usage is TRBJ2-7; D unresolved. This CDR3 has 10 residues. The germline V and J ends were trimmed by 5 bases and 4 bases, with 3 bases remaining between them. Per germline, CDR1 SNHLY and CDR2 FYNNEI. The CDR3 DNA follows: TGTGCCAGCAGTAGGTACGAGCAGTACTTC. Translation gives CASSRYEQYF.

The V call is TRBV7-9, the J call TRBJ2-7; 11 nucleotides agree with TRBD1. J lost 3 bases, V lost 4 bases, and 11 bases had no gene match. Germline V gene sequence: CDR1 SEHNR, CDR2 FQNEAQ (reference sequence). The CDR3 totals 17 residues. The CDR3 protein is CASSSGTGGDSFYEQYF. The CDR3 DNA follows: TGTGCCAGCAGCTCCGGGACAGGGGGGGATTCATTCTACGAGCAGTACTTC.

The chain is built from TRBV6-1 and TRBJ2-4; a possible D gene is TRBD1 (6 bases). Deletions cut 4 bases from V and 3 bases from J, with 16 bases between. Germline lookup yields CDR1 MNHNS and CDR2 SASEGT. The CDR3 totals 16 residues. The CDR3 DNA follows: TGTGCCAGCAGTGCAACAGGGTACCCTAGCAAAAACATTCAGTACTTC. Amino acids: CASSATGYPSKNIQYF.

Of note for this clone: The junction shows a germline mismatch at one end, possibly a read error. The rearrangement uses TRBV10-3 and TRBJ1-2, with TRBD1 as a possible D gene (5 bases). Germline values: CDR1 ENHRY, CDR2 SYGVKD. The CDR3 length is 14 residues. The CDR3: CAINPQGSGYDYTF. DNA for the CDR3: TGTGCCATCAACCCCCAGGGATCAGGGTATGACTACACCTTC.

The J gene is TRBJ2-5, the V gene TRBV2; D is tentatively TRBD1 or TRBD2 (5 bases each). Germline assignment: CDR1 SNHLY and CDR2 FYNNEI. The CDR3 has 15 residues. Trimming removed 6 bases from V and 0 bases from J, with 14 bases in between. The CDR3 DNA reads as TGTGCCAGCAGGTGGGGACCCGTAAACCAAGAGACCCAGTACTTC. It specifies CASRWGPVNQETQYF.

The chain uses TRBV5-1 and TRBJ2-5; D remains unclear. V lost 4 bases to trimming and J lost 0 bases, with 10 bases between them. Germline CDR1 and CDR2: SGHRS and YFSETQ. The CDR3 contains 14 residues. CDR3 nucleotides: TGCGCCAGCAGCCGGACGAACAACCAAGAGACCCAGTACTTC. Amino acid sequence: CASSRTNNQETQYF.

The CDR3, as DNA: TGTGCCAGCAGCCACGGCTACGAGCAGTACTTC. Amino acid sequence: CASSHGYEQYF. V gene TRBV16 combines with J gene TRBJ2-7; D unclear. Deletions cut 3 bases from V and 3 bases from J, with 3 bases between. The length of the CDR3 is 11 residues. The germline V gene has CDR1 KGHSY and CDR2 FQNENV.

The CDR3 protein is CASKADSYEQYF. In nucleotides, the CDR3 is TGTGCCAGCAAGGCAGACTCCTACGAGCAGTACTTC. This rearrangement joins TRBV28 to TRBJ2-7; D not resolved. The CDR3 is made up of 12 amino acids. The V end was cut by 7 bases, the J end by 0 bases, with 7 bases between. CDR1 is MDHEN, CDR2 SYDVKM, per germline.

The rearrangement joins TRBV30 to TRBJ1-2; TRBD1 is a possible D gene (5 bases). CDR1 and CDR2 (germline): GTSNPN, SVGIG (reference sequence). V lost 1 base and J lost 4, with 7 bases in between. This CDR3 spans 12 amino acids. The chain's CDR3 is CAWSGGGYGYTF. The CDR3 coding sequence is TGTGCCTGGAGTGGTGGGGGCTATGGCTACACCTTC.

The genes are TRBV12-5 and TRBJ2-2, with 7 bases that match TRBD1. Germline CDR1 LGHNT, CDR2 FRNRAP. The length of the CDR3 is 16 residues. V lost 0 bases and J lost 1; bases outside the gene matches: 2. CDR3 DNA: TGTGCTAGTGGTTTGGTAAGGACAGGGAACACCGGGGAGCTGTTTTTT. The encoded protein is CASGLVRTGNTGELFF.

V and J are TRBV6-5 and TRBJ2-5, with 11 nucleotides matching TRBD1. Germline V gene sequence: CDR1 MNHEY, CDR2 SVGAGI. Trimming removed 2 bases from V and 4 bases from J; junction bases left unmatched: 6. The CDR3 contains 16 residues. The CDR3 loop is CASSYMGQGVRETQYF. CDR3 nucleotide sequence: TGTGCCAGCAGTTACATGGGACAGGGGGTTCGAGAGACCCAGTACTTC.